Presented here are 27 T cell receptor beta chains from one specimen sequenced in a study of T-cell reconstitution after alpha-beta-depleted transplantation in children. The library targeted TCRbeta and was prepared with unique molecular identifiers. MiXCR was run by TCRdb on the PCR reads, yielding one entry per CDR3 protein. The repertoire holds about 340,000 distinct CDR3 sequences, with less than 15% as singletons. Specimen: PBMCs, collected from the stem cell graft. The receptors were gathered from a human donor who donated a stem cell graft to a child with Fanconi anemia.

This clonotype was counted ten times or more. This rearrangement joins TRBV29-1 to TRBJ2-1, with D perhaps matching TRBD2 (6 bases). V was clipped by 2 bases and J by 8 bases, with 10 bases between them. The CDR3 length is 12 residues. CDR1 and CDR2 from the germline V gene are SQVTM and ANQGSEA. For the CDR3, the DNA is TGCAGCGTTGAACTGGGAGGCGATGAGCAGTTCTTC. Translation gives CSVELGGDEQFF.

The chain is built from TRBV4-3 and TRBJ2-1; no definite D call. The CDR3 spans 16 residues. The germline V and J ends were trimmed by 0 bases and 2 bases, with 11 bases remaining between them. CDR1 and CDR2 from the germline V gene are LGHNA and YSLEER. The CDR3: CASSQDQQPPYNEQFF. For the CDR3, the DNA is TGCGCCAGCAGCCAAGATCAGCAACCTCCCTACAATGAGCAGTTCTTC.

This clonotype was detected many times. CDR3 loop: CASSSLLLAGGSEQFF. The CDR3 coding sequence is TGTGCCAGCAGCTCACTACTACTAGCGGGGGGAAGTGAGCAGTTCTTC. V and J are TRBV7-6 and TRBJ2-1; 12 nucleotides align to TRBD2. Unmatched junction bases numbered 10, after V lost 4 bases and J lost 9 bases. Germline CDR1 SGHVS, CDR2 FNYEAQ. This CDR3 has 16 residues.

Many counts were recorded for this clonotype. This chain uses TRBV28 with TRBJ2-2; tentatively, D is TRBD1 (6 bases). Germline-derived CDR1 and CDR2 are MDHEN and SYDVKM. Trimming took 6 bases from V and 3 from J, leaving 11 bases between them. The CDR3 totals 14 residues. CDR3 protein: CASRVGADTGELFF. The CDR3 region has the DNA TGTGCCAGCAGGGTGGGGGCCGACACCGGGGAGCTGTTTTTT.

This clonotype was detected only a few times. Here the CDR3 DNA reads TGCGCCAGCAGCCCAACGGACAGGGGGAGCAATGCGGAGCAGTTCTTC. Its protein is CASSPTDRGSNAEQFF. The chain has TRBV5-1 and TRBJ2-1; 10 bases are shared with TRBD1. In germline, CDR1 is SGHRS, CDR2 YFSETQ. The CDR3 extends over 16 amino acids. The junction had 14 bases not matched to a gene; V was cut back by 4 bases and J by 10 bases.

The V call is TRBV20-1, the J call TRBJ2-7; no definite D call. This CDR3 spans 11 amino acids. V was trimmed by 5 bases and J by 2 bases, leaving 7 bases between them. Germline V gives CDR1 DFQATT, CDR2 SNEGSKA (reference sequence). CDR3 amino acids: CSAASPYEQYV. The CDR3 DNA is TGCAGTGCTGCCTCCCCCTACGAGCAGTACGTC.

This clonotype was seen only a few times. V is TRBV5-1 and J is TRBJ2-1, with D possibly being TRBD1 (5 bases). The CDR3 contains 16 residues. With 3 bases removed from V and 1 base from J, the gap between germline ends came to 14 bases. Germline loops: CDR1 SGHRS, CDR2 YFSETQ. The chain's CDR3 is CASSWGPQGSYNEQFF. CDR3 nucleotides: TGCGCCAGCAGCTGGGGTCCTCAGGGATCCTACAATGAGCAGTTCTTC.

At least ten counts were recorded for this clonotype. The V and J genes are TRBV4-2 and TRBJ1-1; D is undetermined. CDR3 size: 16 residues. The ends were cut back, 0 bases at V and 0 bases at J, with 11 bases in the middle. The germline CDR1 and CDR2 sequences are LGHNA and YNFKEQ. The CDR3 region has the DNA TGTGCCAGCAGCCAAGATGAGGAGACACTGAACACTGAAGCTTTCTTT. It translates to CASSQDEETLNTEAFF.

This clonotype was seen repeatedly, ten times or more. V gene TRBV9 combines with J gene TRBJ2-1; no clear D. The length of the CDR3 is 13 residues. Germline V gene lookup returns CDR1 SGDLS and CDR2 YYNGEE. Trimming left V 3 bases short and J 10 bases short, with 14 bases between. CDR3 DNA sequence: TGTGCCAGCAGCGCCCACCCGCACCCGGAGCAGTTCTTC. It codes for CASSAHPHPEQFF.

The gene calls are TRBV4-1 and TRBJ1-4; D is uncertain. The CDR3 extends over 14 amino acids. CDR1 is MGHRA, CDR2 YSYEKL, per germline. V was pared by 1 base and J by 1 base, with 4 bases between. The DNA for the CDR3 is TGCGCCAGCAGCCAAGGGCTAACTAATGAAAAACTGTTTTTT. Translated: CASSQGLTNEKLFF.

This clonotype was observed at least ten times. The rearrangement uses TRBV6-2 or TRBV6-3 and TRBJ1-1; D is uncertain. Deletions cut 0 bases from V and 11 bases from J, with 10 bases between. The CDR3 contains 12 residues. The germline CDR1 and CDR2 sequences are MNHEY and SVGEGT. The CDR3 DNA reads TGTGCCAGCAGTTACTCGATCGTGCTGGCTTTCTTT. Translated: CASSYSIVLAFF.

This clonotype was observed at least ten times. The chain has TRBV12-3 or TRBV12-4 and TRBJ2-5, with 10 bases fitting TRBD1. J was trimmed by 4 bases and V by 3 bases; bases with no gene match: 8. The CDR3 is made up of 16 amino acids. CDR3 amino acids: CASSFASGQGGETQYF. CDR3 coding DNA: TGTGCCAGCAGTTTTGCGTCAGGACAGGGGGGAGAGACCCAGTACTTC.

This clonotype was recorded a few times. This chain uses TRBV4-3 with TRBJ1-2; D might be TRBD1 (6 bases). CDR3 length equals 15 residues. Per germline, CDR1 LGHNA and CDR2 YSLEER. V shed 4 bases and J shed 3 bases, with 15 bases lying between them. The CDR3 protein is CASSPREGGYYGYTF. CDR3 in DNA: TGCGCCAGCAGCCCTCGCGAGGGGGGCTACTATGGCTACACCTTC.

This clonotype was detected many times. V usage is TRBV24-1 and J usage is TRBJ1-5; no clear D gene. Germline values: CDR1 KGHDR, CDR2 SFDVKD. Trimming shortened V by 1 base and J by 0 bases, and 18 bases separated the two germline ends. This CDR3 has 19 residues. DNA of the CDR3: TGTGCCACCAGTGATTTTGAAGAACCACCGGCTTATAGCAATCAGCCCCAGCATTTT. The encoded protein is CATSDFEEPPAYSNQPQHF.

The chain links TRBV7-6 to TRBJ2-1, with TRBD2 matching 9 bases. The germline V gene has CDR1 SGHVS and CDR2 FNYEAQ. The V and J ends lost 1 base and 1 base, in that order; junction bases with no gene match: 5. The CDR3 contains 17 residues. CDR3 DNA: TGTGCCAGCAGCTTAGAAATGAGCGGGGGGTCCTACAATGAGCAGTTCTTC. Encoded protein: CASSLEMSGGSYNEQFF.

A few counts support this clonotype. The chain uses TRBV25-1 and TRBJ2-3, with a possible D match to TRBD2 (7 bases). V shed 3 bases and J shed 6 bases, with 13 bases lying between them. The CDR3 covers 14 residues. CDR1 and CDR2 (germline): MGHDK, SYGVNS. CDR3 region: CASSDGGLGDTQYF. DNA of the CDR3: TGTGCCAGCAGTGACGGGGGGCTTGGGGATACGCAGTATTTT.

V gene TRBV5-1 combines with J gene TRBJ2-1; D uncertain. Trimming took 0 bases from V and 5 from J, leaving 12 bases between them. The CDR3 sequence is 15 residues long. Looked up from germline, CDR1 is SGHRS and CDR2 is YFSETQ. The CDR3 DNA is TGCGCCAGCAGCTTGGAAGGCAGACCCAACAATGAGCAGTTCTTC. Amino acids: CASSLEGRPNNEQFF.

This clonotype was detected only a few times. This chain uses TRBV2 with TRBJ1-4; the match to TRBD1 covers 10 bases. The CDR3 has 14 amino acids. The germline gives CDR1 SNHLY, CDR2 FYNNEI. V trimming: 7 bases; J trimming: 6 bases; junction bases outside the gene matches: 5. This chain's CDR3 is CASTTGQGYEKLFF. As DNA, the CDR3 is TGTGCCAGCACGACGGGACAGGGGTATGAAAAACTGTTTTTT.

This clonotype was recorded a few times. The chain recombines TRBV9 with TRBJ1-1; D is unclear. The CDR3 spans 15 residues. Germline values: CDR1 SGDLS, CDR2 YYNGEE. The V end was cut by 0 bases, the J end by 5 bases, with 14 bases between. The chain's CDR3 is CASSVDIGRVTEAFF. The CDR3 DNA sequence: TGTGCCAGCAGCGTAGACATCGGTCGGGTTACTGAAGCTTTCTTT.

This sequence joins TRBV3-1 and TRBJ2-2; TRBD1 matches 9 bases. The ends lost 6 bases at V and 5 bases at J; junction bases unmatched: 7. CDR1 is LGHDT and CDR2 is YNNKEL in the germline V gene (reference sequence). The CDR3 totals 15 residues. The CDR3 nucleotides are TGTGCCAGCAGTCAGGACAGGGGAATGACCGGGGAGCTGTTTTTT. It translates to CASSQDRGMTGELFF.

CDR3 in amino acids: CASSFQYAEAFF. DNA for the CDR3: TGTGCCAGCAGTTTCCAGTACGCTGAAGCTTTCTTT. This rearrangement joins TRBV12-3 or TRBV12-4 to TRBJ1-1; D gene uncertain. The CDR3 consists of 12 residues. Trimming took 3 bases from V and 6 from J, leaving 8 bases between them.

The chain joins TRBV5-1 to TRBJ1-1; D gene unclear. The CDR3 length is 14 residues. V gave up 5 bases and J gave up 2 bases, with 13 bases separating them. Germline values: CDR1 SGHRS, CDR2 YFSETQ. The CDR3 sequence is CASRVGGSNTEAFF. CDR3 DNA sequence: TGCGCCAGCAGGGTAGGAGGGAGTAACACTGAAGCTTTCTTT.

Here the CDR3 reads CASSKTGINEKLFF. For the CDR3, the DNA is TGCGCCAGCAGCAAGACAGGGATAAATGAAAAACTGTTTTTT. The chain recombines TRBV4-3 with TRBJ1-4, with 7 bases matching TRBD1. This CDR3 region has 14 residues. The junction had 5 bases not matched to a gene; V was cut back by 5 bases and J by 5 bases. Germline V lookup: CDR1 LGHNA, CDR2 YSLEER.

This clonotype was found a few times. V gene TRBV12-3 or TRBV12-4 combines with J gene TRBJ2-1, with TRBD2 matching 12 bases. The CDR3 contains 16 residues. V gave up 6 bases and J gave up 2 bases; unmatched junction bases: 5. The CDR3 nucleotides read TGTGCCAGCAGCCCTGCTAGCGGGGGGGCCTACAATGAGCAGTTCTTC. Encoded protein: CASSPASGGAYNEQFF.

In this sample, this clonotype turned up a few times. V and J are TRBV5-1 and TRBJ2-2; 8 nucleotides match TRBD1. Germline V gives CDR1 SGHRS, CDR2 YFSETQ. This CDR3 is built from 14 residues. Trimming removed 8 bases from V and 4 bases from J; junction bases left unmatched: 7. This CDR3 reads CASSGQGGTGELFF. Here the CDR3 DNA reads TGCGCCAGTTCCGGACAGGGCGGCACCGGGGAGCTGTTTTTT.

The rearrangement joins TRBV20-1 to TRBJ1-3; no firm D call. The CDR3 spans 11 residues. CDR1 and CDR2 (germline): DFQATT, SNEGSKA (reference sequence). The V end was cut by 0 bases, the J end by 8 bases, with 5 bases between. DNA of the CDR3: TGCAGTGCTAGAGAGGGGTACACCATATATTTT. Translation: CSAREGYTIYF.

This clonotype has at least ten counts. J is TRBJ2-5 and V is TRBV29-1; D unresolved. Germline V gene sequence: CDR1 SQVTM, CDR2 ANQGSEA. CDR3 length: 12 residues. Trimming took off 4 bases at V and 0 bases at J, with 6 bases between the two ends. CDR3 in amino acids: CSVGRYQETQYF. CDR3 bases: TGCAGCGTTGGCCGGTACCAAGAGACCCAGTACTTC.